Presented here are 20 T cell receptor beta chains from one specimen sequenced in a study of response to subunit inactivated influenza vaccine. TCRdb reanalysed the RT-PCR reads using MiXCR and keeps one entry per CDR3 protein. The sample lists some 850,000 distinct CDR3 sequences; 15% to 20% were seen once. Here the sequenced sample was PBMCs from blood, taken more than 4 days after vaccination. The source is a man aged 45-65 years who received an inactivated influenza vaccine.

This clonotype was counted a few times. The CDR3 here is CSARARTGTNTEAFF. As DNA, the CDR3 is TGCAGTGCTAGGGCCCGGACAGGGACGAACACTGAAGCTTTCTTT. J is TRBJ1-1 and V is TRBV20-1; 8 bases agree with TRBD1. Germline CDR1 reads DFQATT; CDR2 reads SNEGSKA (reference sequence). CDR3 length: 15 residues. After removal of 3 bases from V and 1 base from J, the junction contained 7 bases not matched to a gene.

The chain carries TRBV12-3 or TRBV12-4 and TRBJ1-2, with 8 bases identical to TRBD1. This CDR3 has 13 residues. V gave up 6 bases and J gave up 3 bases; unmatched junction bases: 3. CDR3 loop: CASRKGQDYGYTF. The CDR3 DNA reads TGTGCCAGCAGAAAGGGACAGGACTATGGCTACACCTTC.

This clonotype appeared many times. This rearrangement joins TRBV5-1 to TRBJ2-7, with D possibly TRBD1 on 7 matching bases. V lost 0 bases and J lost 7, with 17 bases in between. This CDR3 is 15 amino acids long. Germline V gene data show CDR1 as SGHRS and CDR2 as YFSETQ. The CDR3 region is CASSLGGQEGREQYF. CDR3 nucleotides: TGCGCCAGCAGCTTGGGTGGACAGGAGGGCCGGGAGCAGTACTTC. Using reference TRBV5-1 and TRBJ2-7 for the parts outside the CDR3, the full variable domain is KAGVTQTPRYLIKTRGQQVTLSCSPISGHRSVSWYQQTPGQGLQFLFEYFSETQRNKGNFPGRFSGRQFSNSRSEMNVSTLELGDSALYLCASSLGGQEGREQYFGPGTRLTVT.

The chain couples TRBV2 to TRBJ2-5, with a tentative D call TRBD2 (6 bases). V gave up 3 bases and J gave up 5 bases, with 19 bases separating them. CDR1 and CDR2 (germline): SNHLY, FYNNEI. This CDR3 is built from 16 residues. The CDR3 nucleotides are TGTGCCAGCAGTGATCCGGGTTACGGCGGGAAGGAGACCCAGTACTTC. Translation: CASSDPGYGGKETQYF.

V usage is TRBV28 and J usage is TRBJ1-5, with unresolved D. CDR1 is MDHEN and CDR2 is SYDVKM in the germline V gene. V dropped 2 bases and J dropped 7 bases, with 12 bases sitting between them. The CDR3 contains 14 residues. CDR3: CASSLEGRAQPQHF. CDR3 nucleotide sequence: TGTGCCAGCAGTTTAGAGGGCCGAGCCCAGCCCCAGCATTTT.

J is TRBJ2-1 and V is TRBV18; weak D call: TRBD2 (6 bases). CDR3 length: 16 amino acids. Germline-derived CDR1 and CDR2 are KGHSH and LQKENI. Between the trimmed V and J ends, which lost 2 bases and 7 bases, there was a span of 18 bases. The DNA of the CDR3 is TGTGCCAGCTCACCAGTAGCGGTTGCACTGGGTAATGAGCAGTTCTTC. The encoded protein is CASSPVAVALGNEQFF.

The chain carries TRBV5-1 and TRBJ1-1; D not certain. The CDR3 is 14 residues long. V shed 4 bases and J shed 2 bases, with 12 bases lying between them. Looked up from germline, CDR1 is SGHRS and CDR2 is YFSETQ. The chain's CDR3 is CASSLTGDNTEAFF. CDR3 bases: TGCGCCAGCAGCCTGACTGGCGATAACACTGAAGCTTTCTTT.

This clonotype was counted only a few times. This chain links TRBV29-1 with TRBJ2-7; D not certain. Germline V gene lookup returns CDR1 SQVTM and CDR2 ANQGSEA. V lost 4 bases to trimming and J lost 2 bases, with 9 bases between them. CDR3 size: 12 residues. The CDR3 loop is CSVGAATYEQYF. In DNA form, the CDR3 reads TGCAGCGTTGGGGCCGCCACCTACGAGCAGTACTTC.

The CDR3 coding sequence is TGTGCCAGCGGACCGGGTCAAATTCGGGCTGAAGCTTTCTTT. Protein sequence: CASGPGQIRAEAFF. This sequence joins TRBV9 and TRBJ1-1; no reliable D call. The germline V gene has CDR1 SGDLS and CDR2 YYNGEE. V was cut by 7 bases and J by 6 bases, with 19 bases left in between. This CDR3 is 14 amino acids long. The variable domain in full, completed from reference TRBV9 and TRBJ1-1, reads DSGVTQTPKHLITATGQRVTLRCSPRSGDLSVYWYQQSLDQGLQFLIQYYNGEERAKGNILERFSAQQFPDLHSELNLSSLELGDSALYFCASGPGQIRAEAFFGQGTRLTVV.

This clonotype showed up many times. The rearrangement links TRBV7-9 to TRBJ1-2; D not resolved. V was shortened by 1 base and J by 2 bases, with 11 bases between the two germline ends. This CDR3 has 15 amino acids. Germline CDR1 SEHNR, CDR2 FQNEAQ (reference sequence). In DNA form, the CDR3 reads TGTGCCAGCAGCTTAGGTTCGGCAGCGAACTATGGCTACACCTTC. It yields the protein CASSLGSAANYGYTF.

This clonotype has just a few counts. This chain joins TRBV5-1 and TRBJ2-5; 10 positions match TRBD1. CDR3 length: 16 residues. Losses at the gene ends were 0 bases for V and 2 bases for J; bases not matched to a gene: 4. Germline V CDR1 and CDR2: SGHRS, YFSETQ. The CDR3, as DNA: TGCGCCAGCAGCTTGGCCTGGACAGGGGGGCAAGAGACCCAGTACTTC. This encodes CASSLAWTGGQETQYF.

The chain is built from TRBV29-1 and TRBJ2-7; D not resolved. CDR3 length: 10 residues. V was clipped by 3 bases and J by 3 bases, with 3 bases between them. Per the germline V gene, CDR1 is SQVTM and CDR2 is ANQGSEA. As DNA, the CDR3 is TGCAGCGTTGAGGACTACGAGCAGTACTTC. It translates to CSVEDYEQYF.

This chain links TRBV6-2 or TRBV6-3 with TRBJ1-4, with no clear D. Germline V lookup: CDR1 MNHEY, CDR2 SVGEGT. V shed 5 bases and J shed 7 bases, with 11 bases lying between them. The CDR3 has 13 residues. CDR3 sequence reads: CASSPRRGEKLFF. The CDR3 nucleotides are TGTGCCAGCAGTCCACGTCGGGGTGAAAAACTGTTTTTT.

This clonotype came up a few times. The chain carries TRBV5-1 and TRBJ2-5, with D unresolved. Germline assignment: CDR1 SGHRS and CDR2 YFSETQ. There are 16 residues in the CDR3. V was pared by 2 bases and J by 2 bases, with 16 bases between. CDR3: CASSFSVGNEQETQYF. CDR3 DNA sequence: TGCGCCAGCAGCTTCTCGGTAGGGAACGAACAAGAGACCCAGTACTTC. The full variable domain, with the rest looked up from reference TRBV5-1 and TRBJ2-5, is KAGVTQTPRYLIKTRGQQVTLSCSPISGHRSVSWYQQTPGQGLQFLFEYFSETQRNKGNFPGRFSGRQFSNSRSEMNVSTLELGDSALYLCASSFSVGNEQETQYFGPGTRLLVL.

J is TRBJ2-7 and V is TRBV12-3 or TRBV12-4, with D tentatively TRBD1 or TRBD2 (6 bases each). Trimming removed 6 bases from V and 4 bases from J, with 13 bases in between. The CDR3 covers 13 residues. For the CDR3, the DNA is TGTGCCAGCAGCATTGGGGGGCCTTACGAGCAGTACTTC. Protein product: CASSIGGPYEQYF.

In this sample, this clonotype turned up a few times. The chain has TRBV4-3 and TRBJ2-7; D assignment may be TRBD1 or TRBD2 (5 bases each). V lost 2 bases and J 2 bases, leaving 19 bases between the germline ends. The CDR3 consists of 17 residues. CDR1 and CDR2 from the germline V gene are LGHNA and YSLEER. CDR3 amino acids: CASSQIVGEIGAYEQYF. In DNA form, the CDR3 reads TGCGCCAGCAGCCAAATTGTGGGGGAAATCGGGGCCTACGAGCAGTACTTC.

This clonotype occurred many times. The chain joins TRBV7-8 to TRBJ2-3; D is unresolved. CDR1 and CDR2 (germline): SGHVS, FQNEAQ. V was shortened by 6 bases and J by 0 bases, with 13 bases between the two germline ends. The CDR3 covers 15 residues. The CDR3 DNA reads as TGTGCCAGCAGTTTTGGGGTGAGGAGCACAGATACGCAGTATTTT. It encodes CASSFGVRSTDTQYF.

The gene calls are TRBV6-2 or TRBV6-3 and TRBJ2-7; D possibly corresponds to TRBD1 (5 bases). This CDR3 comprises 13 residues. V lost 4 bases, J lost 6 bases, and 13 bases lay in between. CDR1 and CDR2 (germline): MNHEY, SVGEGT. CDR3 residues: CASSWTWSREQYF. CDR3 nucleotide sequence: TGTGCCAGCAGTTGGACATGGTCTCGCGAGCAGTACTTC.

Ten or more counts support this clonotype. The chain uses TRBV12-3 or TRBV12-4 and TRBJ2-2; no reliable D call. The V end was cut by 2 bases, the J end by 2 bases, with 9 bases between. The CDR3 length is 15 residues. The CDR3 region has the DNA TGTGCCAGCAGTTTAATAGGGCTTAACACCGGGGAGCTGTTTTTT. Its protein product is CASSLIGLNTGELFF.

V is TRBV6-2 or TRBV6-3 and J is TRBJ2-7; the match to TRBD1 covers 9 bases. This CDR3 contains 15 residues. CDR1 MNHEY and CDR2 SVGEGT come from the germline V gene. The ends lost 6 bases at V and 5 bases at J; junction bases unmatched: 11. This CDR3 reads CASSIAGTGFHEQYF. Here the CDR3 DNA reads TGTGCCAGCAGCATAGCAGGGACAGGGTTCCACGAGCAGTACTTC.